Presented here are 17 T cell receptor beta chains from one specimen sequenced in a study of control samples from healthy donors and cancer patients. Here immunoSEQ multiplex PCR was the method, and the copy in TCRdb shows in-frame clones only, minus some. Here the sample spans roughly 370,000 clones, 90% being singletons. Sequencing was done on a sample of PBMCs. These TCRs come from a man aged 35 to 55 with head and neck cancer.

The rearrangement links TRBV4-1 to TRBJ1-2; D unresolved. Trimming pared 5 bases from V and 3 bases from J, leaving 22 bases between. Germline V gene data show CDR1 as MGHRA and CDR2 as YSYEKL. This CDR3 region has 17 residues. Written as DNA, the CDR3 is TGCGCCAGCAGCGTAGCATCGGGGAGAACCTTCGACTATGGCTACACCTTC. Amino acids: CASSVASGRTFDYGYTF.

This chain's CDR3 is CASSLVAGNSYEQYF. In DNA form, the CDR3 reads TGCGCCAGCAGCTTGGTGGCAGGGAATTCTTACGAGCAGTACTTC. The chain joins TRBV5-1 to TRBJ2-7; D is possibly TRBD1 (5 bases). Trimming stripped 0 bases from V and 4 bases from J, with 14 bases between. From germline, CDR1 is SGHRS and CDR2 YFSETQ. CDR3 length equals 15 residues.

The chain couples TRBV5-5 to TRBJ1-1; no clear D. The V and J ends lost 7 bases and 0 bases respectively, with 13 bases between them. Germline CDR1 SGHKS, CDR2 YYEKEE (reference sequence). The CDR3 contains 14 residues. DNA for the CDR3: TGTGCCAGCTCACCAACGGGGATGAACACTGAAGCTTTCTTT. This sequence encodes CASSPTGMNTEAFF.

J is TRBJ2-5 and V is TRBV7-9, with a weak D call TRBD1 (6 bases). Trimming took 5 bases from V and 2 from J, leaving 21 bases between them. Per germline, CDR1 SEHNR and CDR2 FQNEAQ (reference sequence). The CDR3 runs 17 residues. The CDR3 DNA reads as TGTGCCAGCAGCCCCTCCGATGCTGGACAGCTACAAGAGACCCAGTACTTC. Amino acids: CASSPSDAGQLQETQYF. The complete variable domain, with remaining parts taken from reference TRBV7-9 and TRBJ2-5, reads DTGVSQNPRHKITKRGQNVTFRCDPISEHNRLYWYRQTLGQGPEFLTYFQNEAQLEKSRLLSDRFSAERPKGSFSTLEIQRTEQGDSAMYLCASSPSDAGQLQETQYFGPGTRLLVL.

V gene TRBV30 combines with J gene TRBJ1-3; D not certain. The V end lost 3 bases, the J end lost 0 bases, and 6 bases lay between the germline ends. The CDR3 length is 13 residues. Germline CDR1 and CDR2: GTSNPN and SVGIG (reference sequence). CDR3 residues: CAWRFGSGNTIYF. In DNA form, the CDR3 reads TGTGCCTGGAGATTTGGCTCTGGAAACACCATATATTTT. The complete variable domain, with remaining parts taken from reference TRBV30 and TRBJ1-3, reads SQTIHQWPATLVQPVGSPLSLECTVEGTSNPNLYWYRQAAGRGLQLLFYSVGIGQISSEVPQNLSASRPQDRQFILSSKKLLLSDSGFYLCAWRFGSGNTIYFGEGSWLTVV.

V usage is TRBV10-3 and J usage is TRBJ2-1; possibly TRBD1 or TRBD2 for D (5 bases each). CDR3 size: 13 residues. Germline V lookup: CDR1 ENHRY, CDR2 SYGVKD. Deletions cut 7 bases from V and 0 bases from J, with 7 bases between. The CDR3 region has the DNA TGTGCCATCAAGGGGAGCTCCTACAATGAGCAGTTCTTC. It yields the protein CAIKGSSYNEQFF.

In this sample, this clone turned up once. In DNA form, the CDR3 reads TGTGCCAGCTACAGCGGGGGCCTCTCCTACGAGCAGTACTTC. Its translation: CASYSGGLSYEQYF. The chain is built from TRBV6-5 and TRBJ2-7, with TRBD2 matching over 8 bases. The germline CDR1 and CDR2 sequences are MNHEY and SVGAGI. This CDR3 is built from 14 residues. The J segment lost 0 bases and the V segment lost 8 bases, leaving 6 bases of the junction unmatched.

This clone was seen once. This chain uses TRBV30 with TRBJ2-2, with a tentative D call TRBD1 (5 bases). The germline V gene has CDR1 GTSNPN and CDR2 SVGIG (reference sequence). This CDR3 is 13 amino acids long. V was trimmed by 5 bases and J by 6 bases, leaving 13 bases between them. The CDR3 sequence: CAWSPWGAGELFF. CDR3 DNA: TGTGCCTGGTCCCCTTGGGGCGCCGGGGAGCTGTTTTTT.

As to this clone: This CDR3 is also generated by other DNA sequences in the sample. The V gene is TRBV28, the J gene TRBJ1-1, with D hard to call. The germline V gene has CDR1 MDHEN and CDR2 SYDVKM. Trimming took off 4 bases at V and 3 bases at J, with 0 bases between the two ends. The CDR3 is 10 residues long. The CDR3: CASSYTEAFF. DNA of the CDR3: TGTGCCAGCAGTTACACTGAAGCTTTCTTT.

The chain recombines TRBV6-2 or TRBV6-3 with TRBJ1-3; D is unresolved. The CDR3 consists of 13 residues. Trimming pared 4 bases from V and 1 base from J, leaving 5 bases between. Germline CDR1 MNHEY, CDR2 SVGEGT. The CDR3 region has the DNA TGTGCCAGCAGTTTTGGTTCTGGAAACACCATATATTTT. Residues: CASSFGSGNTIYF.

Notes on this clone: Other DNA sequences in this specimen translate into the identical CDR3. The chain links TRBV14 to TRBJ1-2; D is undetermined. Germline values: CDR1 SGHDN, CDR2 FVKESK. The CDR3 extends over 13 amino acids. V lost 4 bases, J lost 1 base, and 7 bases lay in between. In DNA, the CDR3 is TGTGCCAGCAGCCCTGACCTTAACTATGGCTACACCTTC. Translating it yields CASSPDLNYGYTF.

J is TRBJ2-2 and V is TRBV7-6; the D is unclear. The CDR3 covers 13 residues. Germline CDR1 is SGHVS and CDR2 is FNYEAQ. The V end was cut by 5 bases, the J end by 5 bases, with 9 bases between. CDR3 DNA: TGTGCCAGCAGCCCTGACGGGACCGGGGAGCTGTTTTTT. Translation gives CASSPDGTGELFF.

This chain connects TRBV20-1 to TRBJ2-5, with D unresolved. From germline, CDR1 is DFQATT and CDR2 SNEGSKA (reference sequence). With 3 bases removed from V and 1 base from J, the gap between germline ends came to 9 bases. The CDR3 has 13 amino acids. The CDR3, as DNA: TGCAGTGCTAGTCGTCCCAGCCAAGAGACCCAGTACTTC. This encodes CSASRPSQETQYF.

This clone was counted a single time. This chain joins TRBV3-1 (or the pseudogene TRBV3-2) and TRBJ2-5, with 12 bases matching TRBD1. This CDR3 is built from 16 residues. V lost 0 bases and J lost 5; bases outside the gene matches: 4. The germline V gene has CDR1 LGHDT and CDR2 YNNKEL (reference sequence). The CDR3 DNA follows: TGTGCCAGCAGCCAAGAATGGGACAGGGGGCTGGAGACCCAGTACTTC. The encoded protein is CASSQEWDRGLETQYF.

The chain carries TRBV11-2 and TRBJ1-4; the match to TRBD1 covers 7 bases. V lost 0 bases, J lost 2 bases, and 6 bases stayed unmatched. CDR1 and CDR2 (germline): SGHAT, FQNNGV. This CDR3 contains 17 residues. CDR3 coding DNA: TGTGCCAGCAGCTTAGATTGGCCAGGGGGGACTAATGAAAAACTGTTTTTT. Translating gives CASSLDWPGGTNEKLFF.

The genes are TRBV19 and TRBJ2-7; 7 bases are a match to TRBD1. The CDR3 covers 13 residues. Germline lookup yields CDR1 LNHDA and CDR2 SQIVND (reference sequence). J was trimmed by 6 bases and V by 5 bases; bases with no gene match: 7. DNA of the CDR3: TGTGCCAGTAGTGCGCCAACAGGGGTCGAGCAGTACTTC. Translation: CASSAPTGVEQYF.

Details on this clone: The same CDR3 can be traced to other DNA sequences in this sample. The gene calls are TRBV5-1 and TRBJ1-5; 8 nucleotides match TRBD1. Germline assignment: CDR1 SGHRS and CDR2 YFSETQ. V trimming: 4 bases; J trimming: 4 bases; junction bases outside the gene matches: 4. This CDR3 contains 14 residues. The CDR3 loop reads CASSPGTGNQPQHF. The CDR3 coding sequence is TGCGCCAGCAGCCCCGGGACAGGAAATCAGCCCCAGCATTTT.